Shown below are 7 T cell receptor beta chains from a single sample sequenced in a study of cytomegalovirus exposure and HLA in healthy donors. Sequenced by immunoSEQ multiplex PCR; TCRdb stores in-frame clones only, minus some. The sample has 250,000 to 400,000 clones; about nine tenths are singletons. The sample was PBMCs. Source of these receptors: a woman aged 25 to 39 in good health and CMV-seropositive.

The chain combines TRBV7-2 with TRBJ2-1; perhaps TRBD2 as D (6 bases). Germline V gene lookup returns CDR1 SGHTA and CDR2 FQGNSA. V lost 5 bases and J lost 0, with 14 bases in between. This CDR3 is built from 16 residues. CDR3 nucleotides: TGTGCCAGCAGCGCCACCGGGACTGACTCCTACAATGAGCAGTTCTTC. This sequence encodes CASSATGTDSYNEQFF.

CDR3 nucleotide sequence: TGCAGCGTAGCAGCGGGAGTAACGGATACGCAGTATTTT. Its translation is CSVAAGVTDTQYF. The V call is TRBV29-1, the J call TRBJ2-3; 8 nucleotides align to TRBD2. There are 13 residues in the CDR3. Trimming cost V 6 bases and J 6 bases; bases outside gene matches: 8. Looked up from germline, CDR1 is SQVTM and CDR2 is ANQGSEA.

This chain joins TRBV5-1 and TRBJ1-3; D is ambiguous. V was shortened by 4 bases and J by 4 bases, with 9 bases between the two germline ends. The CDR3 is made up of 13 amino acids. Germline V CDR1 and CDR2: SGHRS, YFSETQ. The CDR3 spells CASSEIQGNTIYF. The CDR3 nucleotides read TGCGCCAGCAGCGAAATACAGGGAAACACCATATATTTT.

This chain joins TRBV4-1 and TRBJ2-7; no clear D gene. CDR1 is MGHRA and CDR2 is YSYEKL in the germline V gene. V was shortened by 1 base and J by 5 bases, with 15 bases between the two germline ends. This CDR3 has 15 amino acids. Here the CDR3 DNA reads TGCGCCAGCAGCCAAGCGGCCGACCTAGTCGACGAGCAGTACTTC. Its translation: CASSQAADLVDEQYF.

The V call is TRBV7-6, the J call TRBJ1-6; D gene unclear. There are 15 residues in the CDR3. The germline gives CDR1 SGHVS, CDR2 FNYEAQ. Trimming removed 5 bases at V and 10 bases at J, with 18 bases between. The CDR3 DNA is TGTGCCAGCAGCCCCCGGACGAGTGGGGTCTCACCCCTCCACTTT. It is translated as CASSPRTSGVSPLHF. Using reference TRBV7-6 and TRBJ1-6 for the parts outside the CDR3, the full variable domain is GAGVSQSPRYKVTKRGQDVALRCDPISGHVSLYWYRQALGQGPEFLTYFNYEAQQDKSGLPNDRFSAERPEGSISTLTIQRTEQRDSAMYRCASSPRTSGVSPLHFGNGTRLTVT.

The chain joins TRBV5-1 to TRBJ2-1, with 9 nucleotides matching TRBD1. The CDR3 totals 15 residues. The germline V gene has CDR1 SGHRS and CDR2 YFSETQ. J lost 8 bases, V lost 4 bases, and 10 bases had no gene match. The chain's CDR3 is CASSPGQGGLDEQFF. In DNA form, the CDR3 reads TGCGCCAGCAGCCCGGGACAGGGAGGCTTGGATGAGCAGTTCTTC.

The chain couples TRBV11-2 to TRBJ2-7; 8 bases are shared with TRBD2. The V gene end was trimmed by 8 bases and the J gene end by 1 base; junction bases not matched to a gene: 13. Germline V gene data show CDR1 as SGHAT and CDR2 as FQNNGV. The CDR3 runs 16 residues. DNA of the CDR3: TGTGCCAGCCGGGGGATATCTAGCGGGCCTTCCTACGAGCAGTACTTC. This sequence encodes CASRGISSGPSYEQYF.